This is a list of T cell receptor beta chains from one sample in a study of T cell responses to AZD1222 COVID-19 vaccine. The protocol was immunoSEQ multiplex PCR, while the TCRdb copy is restricted to in-frame clones and leaves out a portion. The sample lists roughly 140,000 clones, 85% to 90% occurring once. The sample in question was peripheral blood, obtained on day 0 of AZD1222 vaccination. The receptors were sampled from an adult in good health. Both conserved end residues are part of each CDR3. D genes are given only for firm matches.

d_call j_call v_call cdr3_aa cdr3_nt
TRBD2 TRBJ2-1 TRBV12-5 CASVWEGKNEQFF TGTGCTAGTGTATGGGAGGGCAAGAATGAGCAGTTCTTC
TRBD1 TRBJ1-3 TRBV28 CASSPNTGVGSGNTIYF TGTGCCAGCAGTCCGAACACAGGGGTTGGATCTGGAAACACCATATATTTT
- TRBJ2-1 TRBV28 CASSTYNEQFF TGTGCCAGCAGCACGTACAATGAGCAGTTCTTC
TRBD1 TRBJ2-1 TRBV4-3 CASSQEGQGSYNEQFF TGCGCCAGCAGCCAAGAGGGACAGGGGTCCTACAATGAGCAGTTCTTC
- TRBJ1-3 TRBV5-1 CASRWSSGNTIYF TGCGCCAGCAGGTGGAGTTCTGGAAACACCATATATTTT
- TRBJ1-2 TRBV10-3 CAISGWTDQNYGYTF TGTGCCATCAGTGGTTGGACAGACCAAAACTATGGCTACACCTTC
- TRBJ2-5 TRBV5-4 CASSASTQETQYF TGTGCCAGCAGCGCCTCAACCCAAGAGACCCAGTACTTC
- TRBJ2-5 TRBV30 CAWRGVVAVGGTQYF TGTGCCTGGAGGGGTGTTGTGGCCGTCGGAGGGACCCAGTACTTC
TRBD1 TRBJ1-1 TRBV9 CASSRGQEAFF TGTGCCAGCAGCCGGGGACAGGAAGCTTTCTTT
TRBD1 TRBJ2-7 TRBV5-4 CASSPDRAYEQYF TGTGCCAGCAGCCCAGACAGGGCCTACGAGCAGTACTTC
TRBD1 TRBJ2-5 TRBV28 CASSLAQGYETQYF TGTGCCAGCAGTTTGGCACAGGGGTACGAGACCCAGTACTTC
- TRBJ1-4 TRBV4-1 CASSQSPGATNEKLFF TGCGCCAGCAGCCAGAGCCCGGGGGCAACTAATGAAAAACTGTTTTTT
- TRBJ2-5 TRBV29-1 CSVEGGVGETQYF TGCAGCGTTGAAGGTGGGGTGGGAGAGACCCAGTACTTC
TRBD2 TRBJ2-7 TRBV5-4 CASSFLLSSGSINEQYF TGTGCCAGCAGCTTCCTACTTTCAAGCGGGAGCATTAACGAGCAGTACTTC
- TRBJ2-1 TRBV11-3 CASSKDGPLGGEQFF TGTGCCAGCAGCAAAGATGGGCCCTTAGGGGGTGAGCAGTTCTTC
- TRBJ1-6 TRBV19 CASSAPPTVPTLHF TGTGCCAGTAGTGCGCCCCCGACGGTTCCGACCCTCCACTTT
TRBD2 TRBJ2-1 TRBV2 CASRRLAGDMRNEQFF TGTGCCTCCAGGAGGCTAGCGGGAGACATGCGCAATGAGCAGTTCTTC
TRBD1 TRBJ2-5 TRBV6-2/TRBV6-3 CASSYAPDRGETQYF TGTGCCAGCAGTTACGCCCCGGACAGGGGAGAGACCCAGTACTTC
TRBD2 TRBJ2-7 TRBV5-6 CASSQGLAAYEQYF TGTGCCAGCAGCCAAGGACTAGCGGCCTACGAGCAGTACTTC